This TCR beta chain was sequenced in a study of T cell responses to AZD1222 COVID-19 vaccine. TCRdb's copy holds only in-frame clones and misses some; the assay was immunoSEQ multiplex PCR. Of 40,000 to 50,000 clones in the sample, around 88% were seen once. Study outcomes and limitations: Regions 160-218 and 743-854 dominated among vaccine-associated CD4 TCRs spanning spike. White British people made up most donors, females outnumbered males, and clonal diversity was possibly underestimated.

About this clone itself: Its antigen remains unknown.

The CDR3 runs to 14 residues. The junction had 6 bases not matched to a gene; V was cut back by 1 base and J by 9 bases. CDR1 and CDR2 from the germline V gene are SGHVS and FQNEAQ. This clonotype was obtained from an adult who received the AZD1222 COVID-19 vaccine. The source material was peripheral blood, sampled 28 days after the second AZD1222 dose. The rearrangement links TRBV7-8 to TRBJ2-1; TRBD1 aligns across 7 bases. The CDR3 coding sequence is TGTGCCAGCAGCTTAGTTCCCGAGGGGGCTGAGCAGTTCTTC. Protein product: CASSLVPEGAEQFF. The full variable domain, with the rest looked up from reference TRBV7-8 and TRBJ2-1, is GAGVSQSPRYKVAKRGQDVALRCDPISGHVSLFWYQQALGQGPEFLTYFQNEAQLDKSGLPSDRFFAERPEGSVSTLKIQRTQQEDSAVYLCASSLVPEGAEQFFGPGTRLTVL.